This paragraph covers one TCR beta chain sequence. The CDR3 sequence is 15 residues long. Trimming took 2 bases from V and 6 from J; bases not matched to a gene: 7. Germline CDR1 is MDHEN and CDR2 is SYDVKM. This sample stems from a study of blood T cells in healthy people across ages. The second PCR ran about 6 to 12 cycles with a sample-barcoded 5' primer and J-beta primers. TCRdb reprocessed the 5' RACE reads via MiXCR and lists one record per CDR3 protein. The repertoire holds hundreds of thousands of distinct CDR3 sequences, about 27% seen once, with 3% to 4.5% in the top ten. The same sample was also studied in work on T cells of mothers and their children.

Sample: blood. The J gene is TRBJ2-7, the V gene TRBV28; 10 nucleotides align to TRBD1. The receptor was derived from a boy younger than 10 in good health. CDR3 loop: CASSLTPGTGVEQYF. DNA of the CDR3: TGTGCCAGCAGTTTAACCCCCGGGACAGGGGTCGAGCAGTACTTC.